The rows below give T cell receptor beta chains drawn from one sample of a study of cytomegalovirus exposure and HLA in healthy donors. Only in-frame clones appear in the TCRdb table, and some are missing; sequencing was by immunoSEQ multiplex PCR. The sample records about 98,000 clones, around 80% being singletons. Sequenced sample: PBMCs. The receptors originated from a man in his 60s in good health and CMV-seropositive. CDR3s include the opening cysteine and the closing phenylalanine or tryptophan. The D gene is left open where the match is weak. Only some rows state a clone size, as once, few, many or a class for expanded clones.

TRBJ1-1,TRBD1,TRBV27,-,TGTGCCAGCAGCTGGGGACAGGGCGGCACTGAAGCTTTCTTT,CASSWGQGGTEAFF
TRBJ2-7,-,TRBV5-1,-,TGCGCCAGCAGCTTGCAACAGGAAGTCGGCGAGCAGTACTTC,CASSLQQEVGEQYF
TRBJ2-1,TRBD2,TRBV9,-,TGTGCCAGCAGCGTAGTAGACCTAGCGGGCGCCAATGAGCAGTTCTTC,CASSVVDLAGANEQFF
TRBJ1-6,-,TRBV7-6,-,TGTGCCAGCAGCTTGAAAGGGACATTAGGCCTCTCACCCCTCCACTTT,CASSLKGTLGLSPLHF
TRBJ2-5,TRBD1,TRBV4-1,-,TGCGCCAGCAGCTTGAGACAGGGATTACAAGAGACCCAGTACTTC,CASSLRQGLQETQYF
TRBJ1-5,-,TRBV10-3,-,TGTGCCATCAGCCCCGCGGGGAATCAGCCCCAGCATTTT,CAISPAGNQPQHF
TRBJ2-3,TRBD2,TRBV9,-,TGTGCCAGCAGCGACGGGACTAGCGGGGTTACGCAGTATTTT,CASSDGTSGVTQYF
TRBJ1-2,-,TRBV29-1,few,TGCAGCGTTGAAGCCCGGGGTGGCTACACCTTC,CSVEARGGYTF
TRBJ1-1,TRBD1,TRBV27,-,TGTGCCAGCAGTCTCGTCGGACAGGGAACCACTGAAGCTTTCTTT,CASSLVGQGTTEAFF
TRBJ2-7,TRBD1,TRBV19,-,TGTGCCAGTAGTACCCCCTCGGACAGGGGAAAAAGGGACGAGCAGTACTTC,CASSTPSDRGKRDEQYF
TRBJ1-4,-,TRBV11-2,once,TGTGCCAGCAGCTTAGCCCCCCGCCGACAGTCTCATGAAAAACTGTTTTTT,CASSLAPRRQSHEKLFF
TRBJ2-1,-,TRBV19,few,TGTGCCAGCCGCCGAATGGGGGCTGGTGGTGAGCAGTTCTTC,CASRRMGAGGEQFF
TRBJ2-1,TRBD2,TRBV5-1,-,TGCGCCAGCAGCTCTAGCGGGGGCCAGCTGTCCTACAATGAGCAGTTCTTC,CASSSSGGQLSYNEQFF
TRBJ2-5,TRBD2,TRBV2,-,TGTGCCAGCAAGGAGGCTAGCGGGGGGCCGTACCAAGAGACCCAGTACTTC,CASKEASGGPYQETQYF
TRBJ2-2,-,TRBV2,-,TGTGCCAGCAGTGGGGGAGAGACGGCCCCCGGGGAGCTGTTTTTT,CASSGGETAPGELFF
TRBJ1-2,-,TRBV5-6,once,TGTGCCAGCAGCTTGGACAGATACTATGGCTACACCTTC,CASSLDRYYGYTF
TRBJ2-7,TRBD1,TRBV4-1,-,TGCGCCAGCAGCCAGTTCCGGGACAGGGTAAAAGAGCAGTACTTC,CASSQFRDRVKEQYF
TRBJ2-4,-,TRBV15,-,TGTGCCACCAGCAGAGAGGCCGTAGCCAAAAACATTCAGTACTTC,CATSREAVAKNIQYF
TRBJ2-7,-,TRBV7-9,-,TGTGCCAGCAGCCCCCTCTCCTACGAGCAGTACTTC,CASSPLSYEQYF
TRBJ2-1,TRBD2,TRBV2,-,TGTGCCAGCAGTGCTCTAGCGGGGGGGATCTCTGAGCAGTTCTTC,CASSALAGGISEQFF
TRBJ1-1,-,TRBV4-1,-,TGCGCCAGCAGCCAGTTGCAGGGGTTGAACACTGAAGCTTTCTTT,CASSQLQGLNTEAFF
TRBJ1-1,-,TRBV28,-,TGTGCCAGCAGTTCCCTCCTAAGAACGAACACTGAAGCTTTCTTT,CASSSLLRTNTEAFF
TRBJ2-1,TRBD2,TRBV5-4,-,TGTGCCAGCAGCTTGCCCGGACTAGCGGGGAACAATGAGCAGTTCTTC,CASSLPGLAGNNEQFF
TRBJ1-5,-,TRBV19,-,TGTGCCAGCGCGGGGACCGACCGGGGCAATCAGCCCCAGCATTTT,CASAGTDRGNQPQHF
TRBJ2-1,-,TRBV5-1,-,TGCGCCAGCAGCTTATCAGGGAATTTAAACAATGAGCAGTTCTTC,CASSLSGNLNNEQFF
TRBJ1-5,-,TRBV5-8,-,TGTGCCAGCAGCTTGAAGGGGCCTAATCAGCCCCAGCATTTT,CASSLKGPNQPQHF
TRBJ1-1,TRBD1,TRBV5-4,-,TGTGCCAGCAGCTTGGGACAGGGTCGGCACACTGAAGCTTTCTTT,CASSLGQGRHTEAFF